This T cell receptor beta chain originates from a study of PD-1 blockade in classical Hodgkin lymphoma. Study-level information: Nivolumab dosing for patients was 3 mg/kg, administered intravenously every 2 weeks.

About this clone itself: Its antigen is unknown.

Trimming cost V 7 bases and J 3 bases, with 16 bases left between them. Germline assignment: CDR1 SGHAT and CDR2 FQNNGV. CDR3 size: 14 residues. After autologous stem cell transplantation all patients relapsed, and prior brentuximab vedotin exposure differed between cohorts. Sequencing used immunoSEQ multiplex PCR; TCRdb keeps in-frame clones, though not all of them. The sample holds tens of thousands of clones, roughly nine tenths seen once. Overall study findings and caveats: The study reported lower baseline TCR diversity in newly diagnosed patients than in healthy donors.

The J gene is TRBJ2-7, the V gene TRBV11-2; D unresolved. The sample consisted of peripheral blood mononuclear cells (PBMCs), taken before the second cycle of nivolumab. This TCR was sampled from a human donor with classical Hodgkin lymphoma. The CDR3 nucleotides are TGTGCCAGCACCGAATCCAGCATTTTCTACGAGCAGTACTTC. This sequence encodes CASTESSIFYEQYF.